The 7 T cell receptor beta chains given below trace back to one sample, sequenced in a study of post-analysis software for immune sequencing data. Study results and limitations: A handful of TRBV segments were significantly more frequent in patients than in controls. TRBV5-6, TRBV5-1 and TRBV20-1 were among these segments.

No cognate antigen is known for these TCRs. Tagging with unique molecular identifiers was a feature of the TCR beta cDNA libraries. A single record per CDR3 protein comes from TCRdb applying MiXCR to the PCR reads. The repertoire has approximately 400,000 distinct CDR3 sequences, about a third of them found once; the top ten carry over 10%. Sequenced sample: blood. These receptors came from a girl aged 10-17 years with multiple sclerosis.

A few counts support this clonotype. The chain links TRBV11-2 to TRBJ2-1; D not certain. V was pared by 1 base and J by 9 bases, with 13 bases between. The length of the CDR3 is 14 residues. The germline CDR1 and CDR2 sequences are SGHAT and FQNNGV. The DNA for the CDR3 is TGTGCCAGCAGCTTAGTCAACCGGTGGGGTGAGCAGTTCTTC. Its translation: CASSLVNRWGEQFF.

In its sample, this clonotype was seen a few times. The J gene is TRBJ2-3, the V gene TRBV10-3; a weak D match, TRBD2 (5 bases). CDR3 size: 14 residues. The V end lost 0 bases, the J end lost 2 bases, and 6 bases lay between the germline ends. Germline V gene lookup returns CDR1 ENHRY and CDR2 SYGVKD. The CDR3 nucleotides read TGTGCCATCAGTGAGTCCCTAGCCACAGATACGCAGTATTTT. It translates to CAISESLATDTQYF.

This clonotype was observed a handful of times. The chain uses TRBV27 and TRBJ1-2, with a possible D match to TRBD1 (6 bases). The germline V gene has CDR1 MNHEY and CDR2 SMNVEV (reference sequence). The CDR3 totals 15 residues. V shed 4 bases and J shed 6 bases, with 18 bases lying between them. CDR3 region: CASSSGQTQVDGYTF. CDR3 sequence (DNA): TGTGCCAGCAGTTCCGGACAGACCCAAGTGGATGGCTACACCTTC.

This chain links TRBV19 with TRBJ2-2; D may be TRBD1 (5 bases). Germline values: CDR1 LNHDA, CDR2 SQIVND (reference sequence). The length of the CDR3 is 14 residues. The V gene lost 7 bases and the J gene lost 6 bases, with 15 bases spanning the gap. For the CDR3, the DNA is TGTGCCAGTACTCATGCAGGGTCCGCCGGGGAGCTGTTTTTT. This sequence encodes CASTHAGSAGELFF.

This chain connects TRBV28 to TRBJ2-3, with D possibly matching TRBD1 (6 bases). Trimming took 7 bases from V and 0 from J, leaving 8 bases between them. The CDR3 consists of 13 residues. Looked up from germline, CDR1 is MDHEN and CDR2 is SYDVKM. DNA for the CDR3: TGTGCCAGCATGGACAGCAGCACAGATACGCAGTATTTT. It translates to CASMDSSTDTQYF.

In this sample, this clonotype turned up once. The chain links TRBV11-1 to TRBJ1-1; D gene unclear. The V gene's germline CDR1 is SGHAT and CDR2 FQDESV (reference sequence). The V and J ends lost 8 bases and 1 base respectively, with 11 bases between them. The CDR3 runs 13 residues. The CDR3 DNA is TGTGCCAGCGGCAGACTCTGGAACACTGAAGCTTTCTTT. Amino acids: CASGRLWNTEAFF.

The V and J genes are TRBV6-6 and TRBJ1-1; TRBD1 is a possible D gene (6 bases). Germline CDR1 is MNHNY and CDR2 is SVGAGI (reference sequence). Trimming removed 5 bases from V and 1 base from J, with 11 bases in between. The CDR3 has 14 residues. The chain's CDR3 is CASSTTGPNTEAFF. The CDR3 DNA reads TGTGCCAGCAGTACGACAGGACCGAACACTGAAGCTTTCTTT.